Listed below are T cell receptor beta chains from one sample, sequenced in a study of T-cell reconstitution after alpha-beta-depleted transplantation in children. TCRdb re-called the PCR reads with MiXCR, one entry per CDR3 protein. Of nearly 250,000 distinct CDR3 sequences detected, 6.5% to 9% appear once; the ten largest clones hold under 8%. The sequences come from PBMCs, mostly from graft donor cells, collected 180 days after TCRalphabeta/CD19-depleted stem cell transplant. The receptors were gathered from a male patient younger than 18 who had a stem cell transplant for acute lymphoblastic leukemia, so the T cells may come from the graft donor. CDR3s include the opening cysteine and the closing phenylalanine or tryptophan.

CDR3 protein | CDR3 length | J gene | V gene
CASTQWGARDYGYTF | 15 | TRBJ1-2 | TRBV6-1
CASKGGPSYNEQFF | 14 | TRBJ2-1 | TRBV13
CASSERPGGGNEQFF | 15 | TRBJ2-1 | TRBV6-1
CASRPGTAHNQPQHF | 15 | TRBJ1-5 | TRBV7-8
CATSTGPGPYEQYF | 14 | TRBJ2-7 | TRBV15
CASSHHGAGYEQYF | 14 | TRBJ2-7 | TRBV28
CASSPPMFTEAFF | 13 | TRBJ1-1 | TRBV3-1
CASRHRDRGTEAFF | 14 | TRBJ1-1 | TRBV12-2
CASSQDTRRFNSPLHF | 16 | TRBJ1-6 | TRBV4-3
CASSVGGSAGDEQFF | 15 | TRBJ2-1 | TRBV9
CASTRGGWTGELFF | 14 | TRBJ2-2 | TRBV28
CASSLANNYYEQYF | 14 | TRBJ2-7 | TRBV7-9
CASRYRDRGHEQYF | 14 | TRBJ2-7 | TRBV27
CASRDRGPYEQYF | 13 | TRBJ2-7 | TRBV10-3
CAIRAGQGDSPLHF | 14 | TRBJ1-6 | TRBV10-3
CASSISRVYNEQFF | 14 | TRBJ2-1 | TRBV19
CASSPNGDQPQHF | 13 | TRBJ1-5 | TRBV25-1
CASSQGDRGSNQPQHF | 16 | TRBJ1-5 | TRBV4-2
CASSSRRSNYGYTF | 14 | TRBJ1-2 | TRBV12-3/TRBV12-4
CASSLDTYYGYTF | 13 | TRBJ1-2 | TRBV5-1
CASSLSEGGYTF | 12 | TRBJ1-2 | TRBV5-1
CASSRLNSYEQYF | 13 | TRBJ2-7 | TRBV27
CASSPPGTTNTGELFF | 16 | TRBJ2-2 | TRBV5-1
CASSLFGGSRGNEQFF | 16 | TRBJ2-1 | TRBV7-8
CASRGSGNEQFF | 12 | TRBJ2-1 | TRBV7-6
CASSLLVMAGELFF | 14 | TRBJ2-2 | TRBV3-1
CASSFSQPYTEAFF | 14 | TRBJ1-1 | TRBV12-3/TRBV12-4
CSVEVRGKEKLFF | 13 | TRBJ1-4 | TRBV29-1
CASSFRTGQETQYF | 14 | TRBJ2-5 | TRBV27
CASGPGQGERDIQYF | 15 | TRBJ2-4 | TRBV12-3/TRBV12-4
CASSRFSGELFF | 12 | TRBJ2-2 | TRBV7-2
CASSSLTSGYTF | 12 | TRBJ1-2 | TRBV12-3/TRBV12-4
CASSERGAIGGTQYF | 15 | TRBJ2-5 | TRBV5-1
CASSLESTPREKLFF | 15 | TRBJ1-4 | TRBV5-1
CASSPSQTYQETQYF | 15 | TRBJ2-5 | TRBV5-1
CASSLPSTGELFF | 13 | TRBJ2-2 | TRBV19
CASSFLRGQTITDTQYF | 17 | TRBJ2-3 | TRBV11-2
CASSLVPTGAAIAYSNQPQHF | 21 | TRBJ1-5 | TRBV5-1
CASSSPNEPGPHF | 13 | TRBJ1-5 | TRBV27
CASSPQSVLTRGQETQYF | 18 | TRBJ2-5 | TRBV9
CASSSPSGLENQPQHF | 16 | TRBJ1-5 | TRBV6-5
CASSGLFNQPQHF | 13 | TRBJ1-5 | TRBV19
CASRREGQAYGYTF | 14 | TRBJ1-2 | TRBV7-9
CASSLRLAGVSNEQFF | 16 | TRBJ2-1 | TRBV7-8
CASSSHSTAYEQYF | 14 | TRBJ2-7 | TRBV27
CSARDTMNTEAFF | 13 | TRBJ1-1 | TRBV20-1
CASSQDRSPGQGYNEQFF | 18 | TRBJ2-1 | TRBV3-1
CASSLTGSAYNEQFF | 15 | TRBJ2-1 | TRBV28
CASSQEKWGANSPLHF | 16 | TRBJ1-6 | TRBV4-3